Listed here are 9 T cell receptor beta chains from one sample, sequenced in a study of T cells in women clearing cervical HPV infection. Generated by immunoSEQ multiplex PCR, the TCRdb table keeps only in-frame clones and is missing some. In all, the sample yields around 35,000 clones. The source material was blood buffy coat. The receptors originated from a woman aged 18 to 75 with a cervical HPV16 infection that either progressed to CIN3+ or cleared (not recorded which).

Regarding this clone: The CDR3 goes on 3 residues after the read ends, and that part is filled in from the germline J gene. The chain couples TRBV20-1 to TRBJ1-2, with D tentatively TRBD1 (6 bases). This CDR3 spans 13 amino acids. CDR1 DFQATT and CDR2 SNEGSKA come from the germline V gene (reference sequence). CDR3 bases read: TGCAGTGCTAGAGATCAGGGGACCGCCACC. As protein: CSARDQGTAT. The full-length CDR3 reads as CSARDQGTATYTF.

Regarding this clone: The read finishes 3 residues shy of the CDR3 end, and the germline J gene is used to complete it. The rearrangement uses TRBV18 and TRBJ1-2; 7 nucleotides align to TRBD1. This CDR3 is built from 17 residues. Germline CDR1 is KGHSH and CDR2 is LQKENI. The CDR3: CASSPSRDRLFANDYTF. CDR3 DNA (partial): TGTGCCAGCTCACCATCCCGGGACAGATTATTTGCCAATGAC.

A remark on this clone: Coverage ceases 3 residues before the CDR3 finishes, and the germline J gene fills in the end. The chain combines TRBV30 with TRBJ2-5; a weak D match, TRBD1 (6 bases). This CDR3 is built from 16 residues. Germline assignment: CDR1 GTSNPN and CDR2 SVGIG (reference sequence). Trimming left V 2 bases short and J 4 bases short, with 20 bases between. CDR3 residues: CAWSRPIGQTRETQYF. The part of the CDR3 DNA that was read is TGTGCCTGGAGTCGCCCTATCGGACAGACTCGAGAGACC.

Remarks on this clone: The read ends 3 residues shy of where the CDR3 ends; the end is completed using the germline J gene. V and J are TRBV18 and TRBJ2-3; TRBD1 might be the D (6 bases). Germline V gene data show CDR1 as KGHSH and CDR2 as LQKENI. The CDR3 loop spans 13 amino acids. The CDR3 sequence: CASSAGSGETQYF. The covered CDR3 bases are TGTGCCAGCTCAGCAGGGTCAGGGGAGACG.

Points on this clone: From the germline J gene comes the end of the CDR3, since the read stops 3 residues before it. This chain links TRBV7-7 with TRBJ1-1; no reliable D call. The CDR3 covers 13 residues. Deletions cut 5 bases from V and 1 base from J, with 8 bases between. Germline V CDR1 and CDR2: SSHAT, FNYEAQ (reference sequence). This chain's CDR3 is CASSVDTNTEAFF. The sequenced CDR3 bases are TGTGCCAGCAGCGTTGACACGAACACTGAA.

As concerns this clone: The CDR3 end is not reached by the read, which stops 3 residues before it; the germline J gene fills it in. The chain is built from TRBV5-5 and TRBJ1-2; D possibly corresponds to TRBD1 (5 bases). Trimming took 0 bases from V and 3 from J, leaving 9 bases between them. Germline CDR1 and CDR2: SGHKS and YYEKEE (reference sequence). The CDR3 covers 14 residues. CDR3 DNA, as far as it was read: TGTGCCAGCAGCTTGGAGCCAGGGTACTATGGC. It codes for CASSLEPGYYG. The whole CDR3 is CASSLEPGYYGYTF.

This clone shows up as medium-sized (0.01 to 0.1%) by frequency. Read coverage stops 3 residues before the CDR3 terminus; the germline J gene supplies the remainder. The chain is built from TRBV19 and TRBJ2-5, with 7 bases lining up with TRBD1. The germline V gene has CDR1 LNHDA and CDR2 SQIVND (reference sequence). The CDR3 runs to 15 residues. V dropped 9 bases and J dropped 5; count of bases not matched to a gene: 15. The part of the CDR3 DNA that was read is TGTGCCAGCCAGCCCTCAGGGGGTGAAGGGGAGACC. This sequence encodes CASQPSGGEGET. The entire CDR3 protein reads CASQPSGGEGETQYF.

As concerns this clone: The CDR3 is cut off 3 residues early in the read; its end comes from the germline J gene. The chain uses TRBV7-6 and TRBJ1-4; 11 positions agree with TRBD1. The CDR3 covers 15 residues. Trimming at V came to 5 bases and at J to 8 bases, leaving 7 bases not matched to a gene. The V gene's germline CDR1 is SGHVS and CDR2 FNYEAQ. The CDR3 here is CASSQGGQGEEKLFF. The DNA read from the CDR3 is TGTGCCAGCAGCCAGGGGGGACAGGGGGAAGAAAAA.

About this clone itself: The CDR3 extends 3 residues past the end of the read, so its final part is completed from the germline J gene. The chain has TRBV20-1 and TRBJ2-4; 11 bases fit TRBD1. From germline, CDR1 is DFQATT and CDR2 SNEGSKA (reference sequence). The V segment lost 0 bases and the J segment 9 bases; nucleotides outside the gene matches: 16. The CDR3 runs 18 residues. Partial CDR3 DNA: TGCAGTGCTAGAGATGGCAGGGGACAGGGGGTGCGTCTTGCCATT. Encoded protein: CSARDGRGQGVRLAI. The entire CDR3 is CSARDGRGQGVRLAIQYF.